This is a list of T cell receptor beta chains from one sample in a study of Siglec-9 on CD8 T cells in melanoma. TCRdb's copy holds only in-frame clones and misses some; the assay was immunoSEQ multiplex PCR. There are roughly 35,000 clones in the sample; approximately 83% occur only once, and approximately 1.7% lies in the top ten. The sequenced material came from Siglec-9- CD8+ T cells sorted from blood. The receptors were sampled from a human donor in good health. CDR3s include the opening cysteine and the closing phenylalanine or tryptophan. Each record gives: J gene, V gene, D gene, clone size, CDR3 length, CDR3 DNA, CDR3 protein. D genes are given only for firm matches. Part of the rows lack a size; the others show once, few, many or a class for expanded clones.

j_gene: TRBJ1-1
v_gene: TRBV7-3
d_gene: TRBD1
abundance: .
len: 16
CDR3nt: TGTGCCAGCAGCTTAGGGCAGGGGGCGGTGAACACTGAAGCTTTCTTT
CDR3aa: CASSLGQGAVNTEAFF

j_gene: TRBJ1-6
v_gene: TRBV2
d_gene: .
abundance: .
len: 18
CDR3nt: TGTGCCAGCAGTGAAGCGCTTCCGGAGGGAACCTATAATTCACCCCTCCACTTT
CDR3aa: CASSEALPEGTYNSPLHF

j_gene: TRBJ2-5
v_gene: TRBV6-6
d_gene: .
abundance: .
len: 13
CDR3nt: TGTGCCAGCACTTCCTTTGGTCAAGAGACCCAGTACTTC
CDR3aa: CASTSFGQETQYF

j_gene: TRBJ2-2
v_gene: TRBV27
d_gene: .
abundance: .
len: 15
CDR3nt: TGTGCCAGCAGTCCCGCCGGACTCGGGCCCGGGGAGCTGTTTTTT
CDR3aa: CASSPAGLGPGELFF

j_gene: TRBJ1-2
v_gene: TRBV7-9
d_gene: .
abundance: few
len: 15
CDR3nt: TGTGCCAGCAGCCCCCCCGGCCAGCTTCCGTATGGCTACACCTTC
CDR3aa: CASSPPGQLPYGYTF

j_gene: TRBJ2-7
v_gene: TRBV7-9
d_gene: .
abundance: .
len: 13
CDR3nt: TGTGCCAGCAGGAGGCCGGGGGCGGGCGAGCAGTACTTC
CDR3aa: CASRRPGAGEQYF

j_gene: TRBJ1-2
v_gene: TRBV6-1
d_gene: TRBD1
abundance: .
len: 15
CDR3nt: TGTGCCAGCAGTGAAAGTCGGACAGGACTTTATGGCTACACCTTC
CDR3aa: CASSESRTGLYGYTF

j_gene: TRBJ1-1
v_gene: TRBV10-1
d_gene: TRBD1
abundance: .
len: 16
CDR3nt: TGCGCCAGCAGTGAACGCGTGACAGGGTTGAACACTGAAGCTTTCTTT
CDR3aa: CASSERVTGLNTEAFF

j_gene: TRBJ2-7
v_gene: TRBV12-5
d_gene: .
abundance: .
len: 12
CDR3nt: TGTGCTAGTGCGCGGGGCGGCAGCGAGCAGTACTTC
CDR3aa: CASARGGSEQYF

j_gene: TRBJ1-5
v_gene: TRBV5-4
d_gene: .
abundance: .
len: 14
CDR3nt: TGTGCCAGCAGTGTGGGGGGGGGCAGTCAGCCCCAGCATTTT
CDR3aa: CASSVGGGSQPQHF

j_gene: TRBJ2-7
v_gene: TRBV4-2
d_gene: .
abundance: .
len: 16
CDR3nt: TGTGCCAGCAGCCAAGATTTTCGGACTAACTCCTACGAGCAGTACTTC
CDR3aa: CASSQDFRTNSYEQYF

j_gene: TRBJ2-5
v_gene: TRBV10-2
d_gene: .
abundance: .
len: 13
CDR3nt: TGCGCCAGCAGTGATAGCAGGGTTGAGACCCAGTACTTC
CDR3aa: CASSDSRVETQYF

j_gene: TRBJ1-4
v_gene: TRBV7-9
d_gene: .
abundance: .
len: 16
CDR3nt: TGTGCCAGCAGCTATCAACGGGGTGAGCTTCCGGAAAAACTGTTTTTT
CDR3aa: CASSYQRGELPEKLFF

j_gene: TRBJ2-1
v_gene: TRBV19
d_gene: .
abundance: .
len: 11
CDR3nt: TGTGCCAGTACGGATTACAATGAGCAGTTCTTC
CDR3aa: CASTDYNEQFF

j_gene: TRBJ2-1
v_gene: TRBV19
d_gene: .
abundance: once
len: 15
CDR3nt: TGTGCCAGTAGTATTTTACAGGGAGATTACAATGAGCAGTTCTTC
CDR3aa: CASSILQGDYNEQFF

j_gene: TRBJ2-7
v_gene: TRBV11-3
d_gene: TRBD1
abundance: once
len: 15
CDR3nt: TGTGCCAGCAGCCCCCGGGACAGCCGAATCTACGAGCAGTACTTC
CDR3aa: CASSPRDSRIYEQYF

j_gene: TRBJ2-7
v_gene: TRBV5-1
d_gene: TRBD2
abundance: .
len: 15
CDR3nt: TGCGCCAGCACCTGGACTAGCGGCCCTACCTACGAGCAGTACTTC
CDR3aa: CASTWTSGPTYEQYF

j_gene: TRBJ2-7
v_gene: TRBV15
d_gene: TRBD2
abundance: .
len: 17
CDR3nt: TGTGCCACCAGCTCAATTCCGAGGACTAGCGGCTCCTACGAGCAGTACTTC
CDR3aa: CATSSIPRTSGSYEQYF

j_gene: TRBJ1-1
v_gene: TRBV19
d_gene: .
abundance: .
len: 16
CDR3nt: TGTGCCAGTAGCTATGGAGGATGGACGATGGACACTGAAGCTTTCTTT
CDR3aa: CASSYGGWTMDTEAFF

j_gene: TRBJ2-7
v_gene: TRBV2
d_gene: .
abundance: .
len: 14
CDR3nt: TGTGCCAGCACTGGGCAAGGACTATACTACGAGCAGTACTTC
CDR3aa: CASTGQGLYYEQYF

j_gene: TRBJ1-1
v_gene: TRBV9
d_gene: .
abundance: .
len: 15
CDR3nt: TGTGCCAGCAGCGACGTTGGGGCCGGCGACACTGAAGCTTTCTTT
CDR3aa: CASSDVGAGDTEAFF

j_gene: TRBJ2-7
v_gene: TRBV6-5
d_gene: TRBD1
abundance: .
len: 13
CDR3nt: TGTGCCAGCAGAGGACAGGTTAGGAACGAGCAGTACTTC
CDR3aa: CASRGQVRNEQYF

j_gene: TRBJ2-6
v_gene: TRBV27
d_gene: TRBD2
abundance: once
len: 15
CDR3nt: TGTGCCAGCAACCTGGGAGGGCCCGGGGCCAACGTCCTGACTTTC
CDR3aa: CASNLGGPGANVLTF

j_gene: TRBJ1-4
v_gene: TRBV7-6
d_gene: TRBD1
abundance: .
len: 15
CDR3nt: TGTGCCAGCAGCAAAAGGGGACAGGGCGGCGAAAAACTGTTTTTT
CDR3aa: CASSKRGQGGEKLFF

j_gene: TRBJ2-7
v_gene: TRBV7-9
d_gene: TRBD2
abundance: .
len: 16
CDR3nt: TGTGCCAGCAGCTTATCATACGGGAGGGGATTTTACGAGCAGTACTTC
CDR3aa: CASSLSYGRGFYEQYF

j_gene: TRBJ2-4
v_gene: TRBV7-9
d_gene: TRBD1
abundance: .
len: 15
CDR3nt: TGTGCCAGCAGCTTAGGACAGGGGGCGGAAAACATTCAGTACTTC
CDR3aa: CASSLGQGAENIQYF

j_gene: TRBJ2-5
v_gene: TRBV7-9
d_gene: .
abundance: .
len: 14
CDR3nt: TGTGCCAGCAGCCCTCACTCCCCCCAAGAGACCCAGTACTTC
CDR3aa: CASSPHSPQETQYF

j_gene: TRBJ2-5
v_gene: TRBV19
d_gene: .
abundance: .
len: 15
CDR3nt: TGTGCCAGTAGTATCGGAAGGGGCCGGAGAGAGACCCAGTACTTC
CDR3aa: CASSIGRGRRETQYF

j_gene: TRBJ2-1
v_gene: TRBV12-5
d_gene: .
abundance: .
len: 16
CDR3nt: TGTGCTAGTGGTTTTGGCGGGTACGACTCCTACAATGAGCAGTTCTTC
CDR3aa: CASGFGGYDSYNEQFF

j_gene: TRBJ2-7
v_gene: TRBV7-9
d_gene: TRBD1
abundance: .
len: 13
CDR3nt: TGTGCCAGCAGTCCCGACAGGGGCCACGAGCAGTACTTC
CDR3aa: CASSPDRGHEQYF

j_gene: TRBJ1-6
v_gene: TRBV25-1
d_gene: TRBD1
abundance: .
len: 17
CDR3nt: TGTGCCAGCAGTGATGGGGGACAGGGTCCGTATAATTCACCCCTCCACTTT
CDR3aa: CASSDGGQGPYNSPLHF

j_gene: TRBJ2-1
v_gene: TRBV6-5
d_gene: TRBD2
abundance: .
len: 14
CDR3nt: TGTGCCAGCAGGGCTTTTAGCGGGAGTTATGAGCAGTTCTTC
CDR3aa: CASRAFSGSYEQFF

j_gene: TRBJ1-6
v_gene: TRBV30
d_gene: .
abundance: .
len: 13
CDR3nt: TGTGCCTGGAGTCAGGGAAATCGTTCACCCCTCCACTTT
CDR3aa: CAWSQGNRSPLHF

j_gene: TRBJ2-3
v_gene: TRBV18
d_gene: TRBD1
abundance: .
len: 16
CDR3nt: TGTGCCAGCTCACCACCTTGGGACAGAGAGATAGATACGCAGTATTTT
CDR3aa: CASSPPWDREIDTQYF

j_gene: TRBJ2-3
v_gene: TRBV28
d_gene: .
abundance: .
len: 15
CDR3nt: TGTGCCAGCAGTCTACAGTGGACAGGCACAGATACGCAGTATTTT
CDR3aa: CASSLQWTGTDTQYF

j_gene: TRBJ1-2
v_gene: TRBV27
d_gene: .
abundance: .
len: 16
CDR3nt: TGTGCCAGCAGTCTCACCCCGGGGGGGCTTCGCGGTGGCTACACCTTC
CDR3aa: CASSLTPGGLRGGYTF

j_gene: TRBJ1-1
v_gene: TRBV9
d_gene: .
abundance: few
len: 12
CDR3nt: TGTGCCAGCAGCCCCGGGGACCTTGGAGCTTTCTTT
CDR3aa: CASSPGDLGAFF

j_gene: TRBJ2-1
v_gene: TRBV7-6
d_gene: TRBD2
abundance: .
len: 16
CDR3nt: TGTGCCAGCAGCACTCAGCGGGGGACGTGGTACAATGAGCAGTTCTTC
CDR3aa: CASSTQRGTWYNEQFF

j_gene: TRBJ1-1
v_gene: TRBV28
d_gene: .
abundance: .
len: 13
CDR3nt: TGTGCCAGCAGTTTGACGGGGGGCACTGAAGCTTTCTTT
CDR3aa: CASSLTGGTEAFF

j_gene: TRBJ2-7
v_gene: TRBV19
d_gene: .
abundance: .
len: 13
CDR3nt: TGTGCCAGTAGCACGGGACCGAACTACGAGCAGTACTTC
CDR3aa: CASSTGPNYEQYF

j_gene: TRBJ1-1
v_gene: TRBV7-2
d_gene: .
abundance: .
len: 15
CDR3nt: TGTGCCAGCAGCTTATGGGCAGGGGCACGCACTGAAGCTTTCTTT
CDR3aa: CASSLWAGARTEAFF

j_gene: TRBJ2-3
v_gene: TRBV5-1
d_gene: .
abundance: .
len: 16
CDR3nt: TGCGCCAGCAGCGCCCTTATCTTAAGGTGGAGAGATACGCAGTATTTT
CDR3aa: CASSALILRWRDTQYF

j_gene: TRBJ2-7
v_gene: TRBV10-2
d_gene: .
abundance: .
len: 12
CDR3nt: TGCGCCAGCAGTGAGTTTCGGAACGAGCAGTACTTC
CDR3aa: CASSEFRNEQYF

j_gene: TRBJ2-7
v_gene: TRBV10-3
d_gene: .
abundance: .
len: 15
CDR3nt: TGTGCCATCCAGGGGGGGTCTAGTCACGGTTACGAGCAGTACTTC
CDR3aa: CAIQGGSSHGYEQYF

j_gene: TRBJ2-7
v_gene: TRBV7-9
d_gene: TRBD2
abundance: once
len: 13
CDR3nt: TGTGCCAGCAGCTTTGGGACTAGCGGGGGGCAGTACTTC
CDR3aa: CASSFGTSGGQYF

j_gene: TRBJ2-7
v_gene: TRBV15
d_gene: TRBD2
abundance: .
len: 15
CDR3nt: TGTGCCACCAGCGGCCGACTAGCGGGAGGGGACGAGCAGTACTTC
CDR3aa: CATSGRLAGGDEQYF

j_gene: TRBJ2-1
v_gene: TRBV6-1
d_gene: .
abundance: .
len: 15
CDR3nt: TGTGCCAGCAGTGAAAGGGACGGCTCCTACAATGAGCAGTTCTTC
CDR3aa: CASSERDGSYNEQFF

j_gene: TRBJ2-3
v_gene: TRBV14
d_gene: .
abundance: once
len: 15
CDR3nt: TGTGCCAGCAGCCAACTGGACATAGTCACAGATACGCAGTATTTT
CDR3aa: CASSQLDIVTDTQYF